This T cell receptor (beta chain) was documented in a study of T cell repertoires in cytomegalovirus infection. TCRdb re-called the reads through MiXCR, storing one row per CDR3 protein. The sample contains roughly 990,000 distinct CDR3 sequences, around 32% of which appear only once. The length of the CDR3 is 15 residues. V was clipped by 4 bases and J by 13 bases; unmatched bases: 14. CDR1 and CDR2 from the germline V gene are MGHRA and YSYEKL. To note about this clonotype: Its target is unknown. The conserved phenylalanine or tryptophan is not found at the CDR3 terminus, so this likely reflects a read error.

Study-level points and caveats: HLA-C-restricted CMV clonotypes gave the most frequent clonotype in two of eight donors.

The TCR originated in a human donor in good health (CMV status not recorded). Some clones in this sample may be carry-over from other donors' samples. Sample: cultured CD8+ T cells from PBMCs, taken from culture after CMV antigen stimulation. The V call is TRBV4-1, the J call TRBJ2-2; 8 bases align to TRBD2. The CDR3 protein is CASSLGAGASLGLFS. CDR3 coding DNA: TGCGCCAGCAGCCTCGGAGCGGGGGCCTCTTTGGGGCTGTTTTCT.